The 7 T cell receptor beta chains below come from one sample, sequenced in a study of shared clonotypes between healthy human individuals. The method was immunoSEQ multiplex PCR; TCRdb's version includes in-frame clones alone and lacks a portion of them. The table shows approximately 1,500,000 clones, with over 95% occurring only once. Sequencing was carried out using naive CD4+ T cells sorted from blood. Regarding subset: CD45RA+ positively selected. These receptors originate from a man younger than 45 in good health.

The chain recombines TRBV11-3 with TRBJ2-2, with 9 nucleotides matching TRBD2. The CDR3 has 16 residues. Germline V gene lookup returns CDR1 SGHNT and CDR2 YENEEA. Unmatched junction bases numbered 7, after V lost 2 bases and J lost 6 bases. CDR3 sequence reads: CASSLTLAGLPGELFF. In nucleotides, the CDR3 is TGTGCCAGCAGCTTAACACTAGCGGGTCTTCCCGGGGAGCTGTTTTTT.

V usage is TRBV27 and J usage is TRBJ1-5, with D possibly being TRBD1 (6 bases). Trimming cost V 0 bases and J 7 bases, with 13 bases left between them. CDR3 size: 15 residues. In germline, CDR1 is MNHEY, CDR2 SMNVEV (reference sequence). The CDR3 reads CASSLSGGRLQPQHF. The CDR3 region has the DNA TGTGCCAGCAGTTTATCAGGGGGGCGCTTACAGCCCCAGCATTTT.

Note on this clone: Other DNA sequences within the sample encode an identical CDR3. The chain has TRBV2 and TRBJ2-2; 7 bases match TRBD1. The CDR3 has 15 amino acids. With V trimmed by 2 bases and J by 4 bases, 4 bases remained unmatched. CDR1 is SNHLY and CDR2 is FYNNEI in the germline V gene. The CDR3 here is CASSELAGGTGELFF. CDR3 sequence (DNA): TGTGCCAGCAGTGAATTGGCAGGGGGCACCGGGGAGCTGTTTTTT. Based on the CDR3 plus reference TRBV2 and TRBJ2-2, the full variable domain is EPEVTQTPSHQVTQMGQEVILRCVPISNHLYFYWYRQILGQKVEFLVSFYNNEISEKSEIFDDQFSVERPDGSNFTLKIRSTKLEDSAMYFCASSELAGGTGELFFGEGSRLTVL.

This sequence joins TRBV19 and TRBJ1-4; the D gene is possibly TRBD1 (6 bases). V was shortened by 6 bases and J by 7 bases, with 21 bases between the two germline ends. Per the germline V gene, CDR1 is LNHDA and CDR2 is SQIVND (reference sequence). The length of the CDR3 is 16 residues. CDR3 protein: CASSTFRGGKGEKLFF. CDR3 in DNA: TGTGCCAGTAGCACCTTCAGGGGAGGGAAAGGTGAAAAACTGTTTTTT.

The chain is built from TRBV7-2 and TRBJ2-1, with D perhaps matching TRBD1 or TRBD2 (5 bases each). This CDR3 has 11 residues. Trimming removed 4 bases at V and 16 bases at J, with 14 bases between. From germline, CDR1 is SGHTA and CDR2 FQGNSA. The CDR3 nucleotides read TGTGCCAGCAGCTCGGGACCGGGAAAATTCTTC. Translating it yields CASSSGPGKFF. The whole variable domain, filled in from reference TRBV7-2 and TRBJ2-1, reads GAGVSQSPSNKVTEKGKDVELRCDPISGHTALYWYRQSLGQGLEFLIYFQGNSAPDKSGLPSDRFSAERTGGSVSTLTIQRTQQEDSAVYLCASSSGPGKFFGPGTRLTVL.

CDR3 protein: CASSQGPTGAFF. CDR3 bases: TGTGCCAGCAGCCAAGGGCCAACTGGGGCTTTCTTT. The V call is TRBV14, the J call TRBJ1-1, with D uncertain. V gave up 1 base and J gave up 11 bases, with 11 bases separating them. Looked up from germline, CDR1 is SGHDN and CDR2 is FVKESK. The CDR3 is made up of 12 amino acids.

This chain links TRBV7-9 with TRBJ1-2; D uncertain. V was trimmed by 5 bases and J by 3 bases, leaving 16 bases between them. Per the germline V gene, CDR1 is SEHNR and CDR2 is FQNEAQ (reference sequence). The CDR3 spans 15 residues. The CDR3 DNA reads TGTGCCAGCAGCCCAGGAGGGAGGGTTTACTATGGCTACACCTTC. It is translated as CASSPGGRVYYGYTF.